This T cell receptor (beta chain) came from a study of T-cell memory formation after mild COVID-19. In the study overall: Clusters were largely donor specific. General study findings and limits: Clones which contracted sat mainly in CM and EM if CD4+, and in EMRA if CD8+.

The CDR3 loop spans 12 amino acids. V dropped 5 bases and J dropped 5 bases, with 10 bases sitting between them. Germline-derived CDR1 and CDR2 are SGHTA and FQGNSA. Worth noting for this clonotype: Its target is not known.

TCRdb reprocessed the 5' RACE reads via MiXCR and lists one record per CDR3 protein. The data hold 350,000 to 400,000 distinct CDR3 sequences, with around 15% observed a single time. This TCR derives from a man aged 18 to 29 who had mild COVID-19 (a few samples of this study predate the infection). Cell type and time point are not known. The gene calls are TRBV7-2 and TRBJ2-7, with D maybe TRBD1 (6 bases). Sequenced material: PBMCs or a T cell subset sorted from them (not recorded which). CDR3 protein: CASSPRGNEQYF. Written as DNA, the CDR3 is TGTGCCAGCAGCCCCAGGGGTAACGAGCAGTACTTC.